The clone carrying this T cell receptor (beta chain) came up a few times. This sample was taken from a study of T cell clones after liver transplantation. Study information: As an antigen-independent comparator, third-party-reactive TCRbeta sequences came from pre-transplant mixed lymphocyte reactions.

Sequenced by immunoSEQ multiplex PCR; TCRdb stores in-frame clones only, minus some. The sample lists tens of thousands of clones; approximately 80% were seen once. The CDR3 has 14 amino acids. The V gene's germline CDR1 is KGHSH and CDR2 LQKENI. V lost 6 bases to trimming and J lost 2 bases, with 11 bases between them. The rearrangement joins TRBV18 to TRBJ1-5, with D perhaps TRBD1 (5 bases). This specimen consisted of CD4+ T cells from blood, obtained 12 months after liver transplant. The sequence was obtained from a human patient who received a liver transplant. Part of the T cells may come from the graft donor. The CDR3 nucleotides are TGTGCCAGCTCCCCCCGGGACGGCAATCAGCCCCAGCATTTT. This gives the protein CASSPRDGNQPQHF. Drawing the rest from reference TRBV18 and TRBJ1-5, the complete variable domain is NAGVMQNPRHLVRRRGQEARLRCSPMKGHSHVYWYRQLPEEGLKFMVYLQKENIIDESGMPKERFSAEFPKEGPSILRIQQVVRGDSAAYFCASSPRDGNQPQHFGDGTRLSIL.